This entry lists 31 T cell receptor beta chains sequenced from one sample in a study of cytomegalovirus exposure and HLA in healthy donors (dated by TCRdb to 2017 to 2019). Libraries were constructed by the immunoSEQ multiplex PCR assay. For the multiplex PCR, a mixture combining 60 forward primers for TCR Vbeta segments and 13 reverse primers for TCR Jbeta segments was used. TCRdb mirrors the immuneACCESS table, restricted to in-frame sequences. Some clones are absent from its copies; in checked studies, under half trace to an unresolved V gene, and the reason for the others is unknown. Recorded for this sample are about 82,000 clones; around 74% of them occurred a single time. The ten largest clones represent 6.2% of the sample. The specimen was PBMCs. The receptors here all came from a woman between 50 and 59 years old in good health and CMV-seropositive.

Points on this clone: The sample has other DNA sequences that encode this CDR3 too. The chain carries TRBV7-9 and TRBJ1-1; D is perhaps TRBD1 (6 bases). V lost 1 base, J lost 0 bases, and 9 bases lay in between. This CDR3 has 15 amino acids. CDR1 and CDR2 from the germline V gene are SEHNR and FQNEAQ (reference sequence). Here the CDR3 reads CASSLVRGMNTEAFF. The CDR3 region has the DNA TGTGCCAGCAGCTTAGTCAGGGGTATGAACACTGAAGCTTTCTTT. Filled out from reference TRBV7-9 and TRBJ1-1, the complete variable domain reads DTGVSQNPRHKITKRGQNVTFRCDPISEHNRLYWYRQTLGQGPEFLTYFQNEAQLEKSRLLSDRFSAERPKGSFSTLEIQRTEQGDSAMYLCASSLVRGMNTEAFFGQGTRLTVV.

The J gene is TRBJ1-1, the V gene TRBV5-4, with 7 bases matching TRBD1. In germline, CDR1 is SGHNT, CDR2 YYREEE (reference sequence). The V and J ends lost 1 base and 5 bases, in that order; junction bases with no gene match: 5. CDR3 length equals 14 residues. CDR3 residues: CASSLNRGGTEAFF. The DNA for the CDR3 is TGTGCCAGCAGCTTGAACAGGGGCGGAACTGAAGCTTTCTTT.

V gene TRBV11-2 combines with J gene TRBJ2-7, with D tentatively TRBD2 (5 bases). Trimming removed 5 bases at V and 2 bases at J, with 16 bases between. This CDR3 has 15 amino acids. CDR1 is SGHAT and CDR2 is FQNNGV in the germline V gene. The CDR3 loop reads CASSRTGERTYEQYF. The CDR3 DNA is TGTGCCAGCAGCCGGACTGGCGAGAGAACCTACGAGCAGTACTTC.

The V gene is TRBV5-6, the J gene TRBJ2-1, with a weak D call TRBD2 (6 bases). The CDR3 has 15 amino acids. Trimming took off 2 bases at V and 1 base at J, with 10 bases between the two ends. CDR1 and CDR2 from the germline V gene are SGHDT and YYEEEE. CDR3: CASSLRLGSYNEQFF. CDR3 DNA sequence: TGTGCCAGCAGCTTAAGACTAGGGTCCTACAATGAGCAGTTCTTC. Full variable domain (rest looked up from reference TRBV5-6 and TRBJ2-1): DAGVTQSPTHLIKTRGQQVTLRCSPKSGHDTVSWYQQALGQGPQFIFQYYEEEERQRGNFPDRFSGHQFPNYSSELNVNALLLGDSALYLCASSLRLGSYNEQFFGPGTRLTVL.

The DNA of the CDR3 is TGTGCCAGCAGTGACTCGGAGGTCAGCGAAGCTTTCTTT. Its protein is CASSDSEVSEAFF. V usage is TRBV6-4 and J usage is TRBJ1-1; D gene ambiguous. Trimming removed 0 bases at V and 8 bases at J, with 10 bases between. In germline, CDR1 is MRHNA, CDR2 SNTAGT. This CDR3 contains 13 residues.

The rearrangement joins TRBV5-1 to TRBJ1-5; 7 bases align to TRBD1. Germline trimming cut 4 bases from V and 4 bases from J; bases unmatched to any gene: 8. Germline values: CDR1 SGHRS, CDR2 YFSETQ. This CDR3 region has 15 residues. In DNA form, the CDR3 reads TGCGCCAGCAGCGAGGGGGCCCAGGCAAATCAGCCCCAGCATTTT. This codes for CASSEGAQANQPQHF.

The chain links TRBV11-2 to TRBJ2-5; 7 bases fit TRBD2. V lost 2 bases to trimming and J lost 4 bases; unmatched junction nucleotides: 4. The germline gives CDR1 SGHAT, CDR2 FQNNGV. This CDR3 contains 14 residues. The CDR3 region has the DNA TGTGCCAGCAGCTTACCGACTAGCAGAGAGACCCAGTACTTC. It translates to CASSLPTSRETQYF. Looking up the rest from reference TRBV11-2 and TRBJ2-5 gives the full variable domain: EAGVAQSPRYKIIEKRQSVAFWCNPISGHATLYWYQQILGQGPKLLIQFQNNGVVDDSQLPKDRFSAERLKGVDSTLKIQPAKLEDSAVYLCASSLPTSRETQYFGPGTRLLVL.

The chain carries TRBV10-3 and TRBJ2-2; 8 bases match TRBD1. Per germline, CDR1 ENHRY and CDR2 SYGVKD. V lost 4 bases to trimming and J lost 8 bases; unmatched junction nucleotides: 6. The length of the CDR3 is 14 residues. This CDR3 is CAISGRGHEGELFF. CDR3 nucleotide sequence: TGTGCCATCAGTGGCAGGGGGCATGAGGGGGAGCTGTTTTTT.

This chain connects TRBV25-1 to TRBJ2-7; D is undetermined. The length of the CDR3 is 15 residues. V was shortened by 2 bases and J by 4 bases, with 15 bases between the two germline ends. CDR1 MGHDK and CDR2 SYGVNS come from the germline V gene. The CDR3 loop is CASSETARHKYEQYF. The CDR3 DNA is TGTGCCAGCAGTGAAACGGCCAGGCACAAATACGAGCAGTACTTC.

The chain is built from TRBV21-1 and TRBJ2-3; TRBD1 is taken as the D call from the table, unchecked against the DNA. TRBV21-1 has pseudogene status. This CDR3 has 19 residues. CDR3 in DNA: TGTGCCAGCAGCAAAGTAGGGACAGGGGGAGTTAAATATTGGGATACGCAGTATTTT. Translation: CASSKVGTGGVKYWDTQYF.

V gene TRBV7-3 combines with J gene TRBJ2-7, with 10 bases aligning to TRBD1. The germline CDR1 and CDR2 sequences are SGHTA and FQGTGA. This CDR3 is 13 amino acids long. The V segment lost 5 bases and the J segment 7 bases; nucleotides outside the gene matches: 5. The CDR3 DNA reads as TGTGCCAGCAGCCCGGGACAGGGGCAAGAGCAGTACTTC. Its translation: CASSPGQGQEQYF.

The V gene is TRBV5-5, the J gene TRBJ1-5, with 7 bases that match TRBD1. The V and J ends lost 3 bases and 0 bases, in that order; junction bases with no gene match: 6. Germline CDR1 is SGHKS and CDR2 is YYEKEE (reference sequence). The CDR3 is 16 amino acids. The DNA of the CDR3 is TGTGCCAGCAGCTGGGGACAGCCGGATAGCAATCAGCCCCAGCATTTT. It codes for CASSWGQPDSNQPQHF.

The V gene is TRBV9, the J gene TRBJ1-2; D possibly corresponds to TRBD1 (6 bases). Germline V CDR1 and CDR2: SGDLS, YYNGEE. Trimming took 0 bases from V and 6 from J, leaving 12 bases between them. CDR3 size: 14 residues. The CDR3 is CASSVGQDGNGYTF. CDR3 nucleotides: TGTGCCAGCAGCGTAGGACAGGATGGGAATGGCTACACCTTC.

This clone was detected only once. This sequence joins TRBV6-1 and TRBJ2-5, with TRBD2 matching 10 bases. The germline V gene encodes CDR1 MNHNS and CDR2 SASEGT. The CDR3 loop spans 14 amino acids. V lost 3 bases, J lost 7 bases, and 5 bases stayed unmatched. Written as DNA, the CDR3 is TGTGCCAGCAGTGATCTACTAGCGGGATTGACCCAGTACTTC. Its protein product is CASSDLLAGLTQYF.

This clone was counted a few times. The chain employs TRBV18 and TRBJ2-3, with 8 bases identical to TRBD2. V dropped 5 bases and J dropped 0; count of bases not matched to a gene: 4. CDR3 length: 15 residues. Germline CDR1 KGHSH, CDR2 LQKENI. CDR3 bases: TGTGCCAGCTCAAGCACTAGCGGAAGCACAGATACGCAGTATTTT. Encoded protein: CASSSTSGSTDTQYF.

This clone was recorded a few times. The rearrangement links TRBV19 to TRBJ2-2; 7 nucleotides line up with TRBD1. Germline assignment: CDR1 LNHDA and CDR2 SQIVND (reference sequence). CDR3 length: 13 amino acids. The V segment lost 6 bases and the J segment 4 bases; nucleotides outside the gene matches: 2. The CDR3 here is CASRQGVTGELFF. The CDR3 DNA is TGTGCCAGTAGGCAGGGGGTCACCGGGGAGCTGTTTTTT.

This chain connects TRBV29-1 to TRBJ2-1; TRBD2 matches 10 bases. Germline lookup yields CDR1 SQVTM and CDR2 ANQGSEA. The junction had 4 bases not matched to a gene; V was cut back by 5 bases and J by 6 bases. CDR3 length equals 13 residues. CDR3 loop: CSVFRTSGNEQFF. CDR3 nucleotides: TGCAGCGTTTTTAGGACTAGCGGCAATGAGCAGTTCTTC.

The chain carries TRBV10-1 and TRBJ2-5, with D possibly being TRBD1 (5 bases). The CDR3 consists of 14 residues. CDR1 is WNHNN and CDR2 is SYGVQD in the germline V gene (reference sequence). Trimming cost V 7 bases and J 0 bases, with 12 bases left between them. CDR3 region: CASNGDRNQETQYF. In DNA, the CDR3 is TGCGCCAGCAATGGAGACAGAAACCAAGAGACCCAGTACTTC.

This clone was recorded once. The chain carries TRBV9 and TRBJ1-3, with TRBD1 as a possible D gene (5 bases). CDR1 is SGDLS and CDR2 is YYNGEE in the germline V gene. This CDR3 contains 16 residues. V was pared by 5 bases and J by 0 bases, with 15 bases between. The CDR3 here is CASRTGGPSSGNTIYF. Here the CDR3 DNA reads TGTGCCAGCAGAACCGGGGGTCCAAGCTCTGGAAACACCATATATTTT.

The V gene is TRBV6-1, the J gene TRBJ1-2; 7 bases fit TRBD1. The CDR3 length is 15 residues. Germline CDR1 MNHNS, CDR2 SASEGT. The V segment lost 1 base and the J segment 3 bases; nucleotides outside the gene matches: 5. The CDR3 DNA sequence: TGTGCCAGCAGTGAAGGATCGGGACAGTACTATGGCTACACCTTC. The encoded protein is CASSEGSGQYYGYTF.

The gene calls are TRBV5-3 and TRBJ2-1; TRBD2 matches at 13 bases. TRBV5-3 is reported as an ORF; its role is uncertain. J gave up 7 bases and V 3 bases, and 25 bases lay outside the gene matches. The CDR3 contains 22 residues. CDR3 DNA: TGTGCCAGAAGCTATTGGACAGGGGGCCTTCGGACTAGCGGGAGTGTAATGAATGAGCAGTTCTTC. Its translation: CARSYWTGGLRTSGSVMNEQFF.

In its sample, this clone was seen a few times. The rearrangement uses TRBV2 and TRBJ1-1; unclear D gene. CDR1 and CDR2 from the germline V gene are SNHLY and FYNNEI. The CDR3 runs 11 residues. Trimming pared 7 bases from V and 0 bases from J, leaving 3 bases between. The CDR3 sequence: CASTVNTEAFF. The CDR3 coding sequence is TGTGCCAGCACTGTGAACACTGAAGCTTTCTTT.

The chain combines TRBV28 with TRBJ1-4, with 9 bases aligning to TRBD1. V was clipped by 3 bases and J by 7 bases; unmatched bases: 9. CDR3 size: 16 residues. Germline loops: CDR1 MDHEN, CDR2 SYDVKM. The CDR3 protein is CASSLFQGQGIEKLFF. The CDR3, as DNA: TGTGCCAGCAGTTTGTTCCAGGGACAGGGAATTGAAAAACTGTTTTTT.

In the case of this clone: Different DNA sequences within this sample yield the same CDR3. V gene TRBV5-4 combines with J gene TRBJ2-7, with D perhaps TRBD1 (5 bases). V lost 0 bases to trimming and J lost 1 base, with 5 bases between them. The length of the CDR3 is 13 residues. CDR1 and CDR2 from the germline V gene are SGHNT and YYREEE (reference sequence). The CDR3: CASSLAGSYEQYF. The DNA of the CDR3 is TGTGCCAGCAGCTTGGCAGGGTCCTACGAGCAGTACTTC.

This chain links TRBV4-2 with TRBJ2-2; 10 bases are shared with TRBD2. The CDR3 sequence is 19 residues long. The ends lost 1 base at V and 2 bases at J; junction bases unmatched: 10. Looked up from germline, CDR1 is LGHNA and CDR2 is YNFKEQ. The CDR3, as DNA: TGTGCCAGCAGCCAAGGGTATCAGGCTAGCGGGAGTAACACCGGGGAGCTGTTTTTT. This translates into CASSQGYQASGSNTGELFF.

The gene calls are TRBV2 and TRBJ1-1; TRBD1 is a possible D gene (5 bases). This CDR3 spans 15 amino acids. V was pared by 0 bases and J by 8 bases, with 16 bases between. Germline V gives CDR1 SNHLY, CDR2 FYNNEI. CDR3 DNA sequence: TGTGCCAGCAGTGAAGCGCCCAGGGCAGGGTTGGAAGCTTTCTTT. Translation gives CASSEAPRAGLEAFF.

This chain uses TRBV5-5 with TRBJ1-3, with a tentative D call TRBD1 (5 bases). Trimming stripped 5 bases from V and 0 bases from J, with 9 bases between. Germline CDR1 and CDR2: SGHKS and YYEKEE (reference sequence). The CDR3 spans 14 residues. The CDR3 loop is CASSGTNSGNTIYF. The CDR3 coding sequence is TGTGCCAGCAGTGGGACTAACTCTGGAAACACCATATATTTT.

This CDR3 reads CAQQGGDGYTF. The CDR3 region has the DNA TGTGCCCAACAGGGAGGGGATGGCTACACCTTC. The chain has TRBV30 and TRBJ1-2, with D possibly matching TRBD1 (6 bases). The germline V and J ends were trimmed by 8 bases and 6 bases, with 13 bases remaining between them. The CDR3 has 11 amino acids. Looked up from germline, CDR1 is GTSNPN and CDR2 is SVGIG (reference sequence).

The J gene is TRBJ2-6, the V gene TRBV5-6; D not certain. The CDR3 is 15 residues long. Trimming left V 4 bases short and J 0 bases short, with 8 bases between. Germline CDR1 is SGHDT and CDR2 is YYEEEE. For the CDR3, the DNA is TGTGCCAGCAGCCCCGGGTCCTCTGGGGCCAACGTCCTGACTTTC. Translating gives CASSPGSSGANVLTF.

This clone has more than one count but fewer than ten. The chain carries TRBV28 and TRBJ1-5; D is unclear. The CDR3 is 16 amino acids. Trimming removed 6 bases from V and 1 base from J, with 16 bases in between. Germline CDR1 and CDR2: MDHEN and SYDVKM. The CDR3 region has the DNA TGTGCCAGCAGACGACTAGGAGTGAGGAGCAATCAGCCCCAGCATTTT. This translates into CASRRLGVRSNQPQHF.

The J gene is TRBJ2-1, the V gene TRBV29-1, with D possibly matching TRBD1 (6 bases). V was trimmed by 6 bases and J by 13 bases, leaving 16 bases between them. There are 11 residues in the CDR3. CDR1 and CDR2 (germline): SQVTM, ANQGSEA. DNA of the CDR3: TGCAGCGTAGAGGACAGTCCCCGTCAGTTCTTC. Translation gives CSVEDSPRQFF.